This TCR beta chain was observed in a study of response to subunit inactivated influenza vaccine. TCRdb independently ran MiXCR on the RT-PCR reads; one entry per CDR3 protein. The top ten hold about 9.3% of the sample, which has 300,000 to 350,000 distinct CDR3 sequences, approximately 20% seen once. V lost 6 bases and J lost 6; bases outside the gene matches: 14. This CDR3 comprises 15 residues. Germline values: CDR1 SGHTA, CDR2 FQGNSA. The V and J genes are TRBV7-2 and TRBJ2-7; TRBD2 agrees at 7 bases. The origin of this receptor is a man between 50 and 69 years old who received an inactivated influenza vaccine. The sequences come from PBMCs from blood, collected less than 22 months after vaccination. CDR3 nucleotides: TGTGCCAGCAGTTGGAATGGGGGAGGGTCGAGCGAGCAGTACTTC. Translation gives CASSWNGGGSSEQYF.